This TCR beta chain was sequenced for a study of blood T cell repertoires in COVID-19. Looked up from germline, CDR1 is MNHEY and CDR2 is SVGEGT. Trimming took 4 bases from V and 9 from J, leaving 10 bases between them. The CDR3 extends over 12 amino acids. This table comes from immunoSEQ multiplex PCR, and its TCRdb copy is limited to in-frame clones, with some not included. The sample has about 24,000 clones; approximately 86% are singletons. This clonotype was sampled from a man between 45 and 60 years old with active COVID-19. The sequenced sample was peripheral blood. The chain links TRBV6-2 or TRBV6-3 to TRBJ2-1; D not resolved. The CDR3 here is CASSSWLAEQFF. The CDR3 DNA reads as TGTGCCAGCAGTTCGTGGCTGGCTGAGCAGTTCTTC.